The present entry profiles one T cell receptor (beta chain) with its context. Its target is unknown. Negative isolation was used for CD8+ and CD4+ T cells, and FACS enrichment was applied to TEMRA cells. Germline loops: CDR1 SNHLY, CDR2 FYNNEI. This CDR3 region has 15 residues. The ends were cut back, 3 bases at V and 1 base at J, with 12 bases in the middle. The record originates from a study of CD8 T cells in Susac syndrome. Random-hexamer reverse transcription was applied to about 0.45 to 1 ug RNA. An immunoSEQ multiplex PCR amplified TCR beta CDR3 over 54 Vbeta and 13 Jbeta. MiXCR was run by TCRdb on the immunoSEQ multiplex PCR reads, yielding one entry per CDR3 protein. The repertoire includes a few hundred thousand distinct CDR3 sequences, 85% to 95% of them detected once, and approximately 0.081% sits in the top ten. Study results and limitations: The study conceded that its TCR sequencing and HLA analysis involved relatively few individuals.

Sequencing was performed on CD4+ T cells from PBMCs. The chain has TRBV2 and TRBJ1-1, with D maybe TRBD1 (6 bases). This clonotype originated in a human donor with multiple sclerosis. The CDR3 sequence is CASSDGGRRNTEAFF. CDR3 bases: TGTGCCAGCAGTGACGGGGGGCGAAGGAACACTGAAGCTTTCTTT.